These 29 T cell receptor beta chains were sequenced from one sample in a study of T cells expressing NK-cell markers. TCRdb reprocessed the 5' RACE reads, with one entry per CDR3 protein and no DNA. The table for this sample gives about 370,000 distinct CDR3 sequences. Sample: blood T cells: a sorted CD56 or NKG2C T cell subset, CD4+ or CD8+ T cells, or bulk PBMC T cells (not recorded which). These receptors all stem from a woman aged 45-60 years in good health.

The V and J genes are TRBV20-1 and TRBJ2-4; the D call from TCRdb, TRBD2, cannot be confirmed without DNA. Germline CDR1 DFQATT, CDR2 SNEGSKA (reference sequence). The CDR3 totals 14 residues. CDR3 protein: CSAPPSGFLNIQYF.

This sequence joins TRBV6-5 and TRBJ2-1. Germline values: CDR1 MNHEY, CDR2 SVGAGI. The CDR3 loop spans 13 amino acids. CDR3 amino acids: CASSPDIYNEQFF.

V gene TRBV12-3 or TRBV12-4 combines with J gene TRBJ2-3; TCRdb selects TRBD2, and the lack of DNA leaves this call unchecked. The CDR3 contains 16 residues. The CDR3 loop is CASSFWAGAGTDTQYF.

The chain carries TRBV2 and TRBJ1-5. Germline V CDR1 and CDR2: SNHLY, FYNNEI. The CDR3 has 14 amino acids. CDR3 region: CASSEASTHLAQHF.

The V and J genes are TRBV29-1 and TRBJ2-2; TCRdb picks TRBD1, but there is no DNA to check that call. The germline V gene encodes CDR1 SQVTM and CDR2 ANQGSEA. This CDR3 is 12 amino acids long. The CDR3 sequence: CSVDGQGKELFF.

V gene TRBV4-1 combines with J gene TRBJ2-3; TCRdb's assignment of TRBD1 cannot be checked, as there is no DNA. Per germline, CDR1 MGHRA and CDR2 YSYEKL. The CDR3 length is 17 residues. The CDR3 protein is CASSQVARLPGGDTQYF.

The chain combines TRBV5-1 with TRBJ1-2. CDR1 and CDR2 (germline): SGHRS, YFSETQ. The CDR3 has 13 residues. This CDR3 is CASSLRVESGYTF.

J is TRBJ2-7 and V is TRBV6-1; the TCRdb D gene call, TRBD2, has no DNA to confirm it. The germline V gene has CDR1 MNHNS and CDR2 SASEGT. The CDR3 totals 15 residues. The CDR3 reads CASSEGGISSYEQYF.

The chain combines TRBV7-7 with TRBJ2-2; TCRdb designates TRBD1, a call that cannot be tested without DNA. Per the germline V gene, CDR1 is SSHAT and CDR2 is FNYEAQ (reference sequence). The CDR3 length is 16 residues. The CDR3 reads CASSGSGTGNTGELFF.

V usage is TRBV5-1 and J usage is TRBJ2-3; TCRdb proposes TRBD1, but this gene call is untestable without DNA. The CDR3 has 16 amino acids. CDR1 SGHRS and CDR2 YFSETQ come from the germline V gene. This CDR3 is CASSRGTLHGADTQYF.

The chain recombines TRBV2 with TRBJ2-7; TCRdb indicates TRBD2, and absent DNA this call remains unverified. Germline V lookup: CDR1 SNHLY, CDR2 FYNNEI. CDR3 size: 14 residues. The CDR3 loop is CASSESGTGYEQYF.

This sequence joins TRBV4-1 and TRBJ2-7; TCRdb names TRBD1, which stays unverified in the absence of DNA. Germline loops: CDR1 MGHRA, CDR2 YSYEKL. The CDR3 is 13 residues long. The CDR3 loop reads CASSPSAGFEQYF.

The rearrangement joins TRBV30 to TRBJ2-5; there is no DNA to check the TCRdb D call of TRBD2. The length of the CDR3 is 12 residues. Germline V CDR1 and CDR2: GTSNPN, SVGIG (reference sequence). The CDR3 sequence: CAWSEGLESQYF.

The chain couples TRBV7-9 to TRBJ2-2. The CDR3 contains 15 residues. CDR1 and CDR2 (germline): SEHNR, FQNEAQ (reference sequence). Here the CDR3 reads CASSLPRINTGELFF.

The J gene is TRBJ1-5, the V gene TRBV2; TCRdb's D gene call, TRBD1, goes unchecked for lack of DNA. This CDR3 contains 14 residues. The germline V gene has CDR1 SNHLY and CDR2 FYNNEI. CDR3 in amino acids: CASSDPGGNQPQHF. The full variable domain, completed using reference TRBV2 and TRBJ1-5, is EPEVTQTPSHQVTQMGQEVILRCVPISNHLYFYWYRQILGQKVEFLVSFYNNEISEKSEIFDDQFSVERPDGSNFTLKIRSTKLEDSAMYFCASSDPGGNQPQHFGDGTRLSIL.

V and J are TRBV7-8 and TRBJ2-1; TCRdb selects TRBD1, and the lack of DNA leaves this call unchecked. The CDR3 runs 13 residues. CDR1 is SGHVS, CDR2 FQNEAQ, per germline. The CDR3 loop reads CASSTSRGNEQFF.

The CDR3 protein is CASSNLLVGKGANVLTF. The genes are TRBV6-5 and TRBJ2-6. The germline V gene encodes CDR1 MNHEY and CDR2 SVGAGI. The CDR3 sequence is 17 residues long.

The V and J genes are TRBV6-6 and TRBJ2-3; there is no DNA to check the TCRdb D call of TRBD2. CDR1 is MNHNY, CDR2 SVGAGI, per germline (reference sequence). The CDR3 sequence is 13 residues long. Here the CDR3 reads CASCGTSTDTQYF.

V usage is TRBV12-3 or TRBV12-4 and J usage is TRBJ2-7; no DNA is available, so the TRBD1 call from TCRdb remains unchecked. CDR3 size: 15 residues. CDR3 in amino acids: CASSPTGQGNYEQYF.

The chain employs TRBV29-1 and TRBJ2-2. CDR3 length equals 13 residues. From germline, CDR1 is SQVTM and CDR2 ANQGSEA. The CDR3: CSVDFGYTGELFF.

This chain joins TRBV5-5 and TRBJ2-1; TCRdb gives TRBD1 as the D gene, but with no DNA this cannot be confirmed. The germline CDR1 and CDR2 sequences are SGHKS and YYEKEE (reference sequence). The CDR3 covers 15 residues. CDR3 sequence reads: CASSLGGQVSGEQFF.

V is TRBV5-1 and J is TRBJ2-4; the TCRdb call, TRBD1, lacks DNA for checking. This CDR3 has 14 residues. Germline CDR1 reads SGHRS; CDR2 reads YFSETQ. CDR3 region: CASSLDRGLNIQYF.

J is TRBJ2-3 and V is TRBV12-3 or TRBV12-4; TCRdb indicates TRBD2, and absent DNA this call remains unverified. CDR3 length: 15 residues. CDR3 sequence: CASSRTSGGTDTQYF.

The chain combines TRBV28 with TRBJ2-1; TCRdb's D call of TRBD2 is untestable without DNA. Germline V lookup: CDR1 MDHEN, CDR2 SYDVKM. CDR3 length: 13 amino acids. The CDR3 protein is CASSGGLQGEQFF.

The CDR3 spells CASSTNREAPLSSYEQYF. The chain combines TRBV18 with TRBJ2-7; TCRdb's assignment of TRBD2 cannot be checked, as there is no DNA. The CDR3 has 18 amino acids. Germline V gene data show CDR1 as KGHSH and CDR2 as LQKENI.

The chain employs TRBV11-3 and TRBJ1-2. Germline V gene sequence: CDR1 SGHNT, CDR2 YENEEA. The CDR3 totals 15 residues. The CDR3 protein is CASSLDARAVYGYTF.

The CDR3 spells CSVKDRGAYEQYF. The chain carries TRBV29-1 and TRBJ2-7; TCRdb's D call, TRBD1, is unchecked because there is no DNA. The length of the CDR3 is 13 residues. Germline V CDR1 and CDR2: SQVTM, ANQGSEA.

V is TRBV7-9 and J is TRBJ2-1; TCRdb names TRBD2, which stays unverified in the absence of DNA. CDR1 SEHNR and CDR2 FQNEAQ come from the germline V gene (reference sequence). The CDR3 is made up of 16 amino acids. The chain's CDR3 is CASSRPGTSGRHEQFF.

The rearrangement links TRBV20-1 to TRBJ2-5; TCRdb names TRBD2, which stays unverified in the absence of DNA. The CDR3 consists of 14 residues. Germline CDR1 DFQATT, CDR2 SNEGSKA (reference sequence). The CDR3 sequence is CSARSGLLKETQYF.